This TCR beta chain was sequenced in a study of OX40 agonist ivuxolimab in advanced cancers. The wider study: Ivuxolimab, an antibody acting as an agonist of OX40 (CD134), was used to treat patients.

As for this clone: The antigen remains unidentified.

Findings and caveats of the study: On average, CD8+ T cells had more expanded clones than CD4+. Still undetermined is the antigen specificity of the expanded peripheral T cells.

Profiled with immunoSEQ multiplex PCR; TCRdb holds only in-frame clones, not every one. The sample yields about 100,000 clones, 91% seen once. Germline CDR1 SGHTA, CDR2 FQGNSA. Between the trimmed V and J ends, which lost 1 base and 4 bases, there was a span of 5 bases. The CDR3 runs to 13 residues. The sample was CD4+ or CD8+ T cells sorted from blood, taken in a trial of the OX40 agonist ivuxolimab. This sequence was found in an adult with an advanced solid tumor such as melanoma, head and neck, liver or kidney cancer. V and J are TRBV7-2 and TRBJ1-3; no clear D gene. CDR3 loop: CASSLVRGNTIYF. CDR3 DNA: TGTGCCAGCAGCTTAGTTCGGGGAAACACCATATATTTT.